The present TCR beta chain was sequenced within a study of blood T cell repertoires in COVID-19. Across the whole study: COVID-19 samples, acute and convalescent, were from the United States, Italy and Spain. PBMCs, B-cell-depleted T cells, or T cells provided the cDNA or gDNA that made up the material.

As processed by the authors: Using reference gene primer amplification, nucleated cell counts were estimated. Measured with immunoSEQ multiplex PCR; TCRdb has only the in-frame clones, and not every one. The DNA was the basis for D and trimming; V, J and clone size are from that table. The sample includes 200,000 or so clones, approximately 91% of them seen just once. Specimen: peripheral blood. The TCR originated in a woman aged 40 to 55 who had recovered from COVID-19.

CDR3 DNA sequence: TGTGCCAGCAGCTCGGGACAGCCGAACACTGAAGCTTTCTTT. This sequence encodes CASSSGQPNTEAFF. The J gene is TRBJ1-1, the V gene TRBV7-3; 7 bases are shared with TRBD1. The V gene's germline CDR1 is SGHTA and CDR2 FQGTGA. Losses at the gene ends were 4 bases for V and 1 base for J; bases not matched to a gene: 3. This CDR3 contains 14 residues.